The clone carrying this T cell receptor beta chain was recorded at least ten times. Donation came from healthy HIV-negative adults that had no recent acute infections or vaccinations. All the donors were Caucasian adults who lived in Nashville, Tennessee. The data were taken from a study of shared clonotypes between healthy human individuals. Across the whole study: Donor ages ranged 18 to 49 years: a couple of women, a few men.

Genomic DNA from each subset was divided evenly over several immunoSEQ plates. The assay was immunoSEQ multiplex PCR, and TCRdb's table has in-frame clones only and misses some. The sample consists of roughly 1 million clones, 75% to 80% of them appearing once. The receptor comes from a man between 18 and 35 years old in good health. Some clones in this sample may be carry-over from other donors' samples. The specimen was memory CD4+ T cells from PBMCs. The subset denotes: CD45RA-negative fraction.

CDR3 sequence reads: CASSEGIGHGYTF. CDR3 coding DNA: TGTGCCAGCAGTGAAGGGATAGGCCATGGCTACACCTTC. This chain connects TRBV2 to TRBJ1-2; D unclear. The CDR3 spans 13 residues. The germline V gene encodes CDR1 SNHLY and CDR2 FYNNEI. Trimming left V 1 base short and J 6 bases short, with 9 bases between.